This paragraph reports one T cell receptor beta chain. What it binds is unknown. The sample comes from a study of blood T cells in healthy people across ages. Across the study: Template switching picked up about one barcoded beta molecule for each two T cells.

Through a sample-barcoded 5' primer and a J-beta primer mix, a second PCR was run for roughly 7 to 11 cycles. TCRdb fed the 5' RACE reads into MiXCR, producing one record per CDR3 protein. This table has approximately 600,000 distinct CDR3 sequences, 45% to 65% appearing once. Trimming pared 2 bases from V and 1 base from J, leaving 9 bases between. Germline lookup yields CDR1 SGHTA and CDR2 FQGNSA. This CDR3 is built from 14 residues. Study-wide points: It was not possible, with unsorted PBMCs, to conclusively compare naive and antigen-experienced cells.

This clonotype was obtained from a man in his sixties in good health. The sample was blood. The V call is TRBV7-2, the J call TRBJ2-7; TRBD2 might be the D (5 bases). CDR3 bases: TGTGCCAGCAGCTTATACGGGAAATCCTACGAGCAGTACTTC. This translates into CASSLYGKSYEQYF.